This TCR beta chain was documented in a study of human T cells and chemical hapten exposure. V was shortened by 5 bases and J by 7 bases, with 12 bases between the two germline ends. The CDR3 is made up of 13 amino acids. The germline gives CDR1 SEHNR, CDR2 FQNEAQ (reference sequence). Each CDR3 protein gets one entry after TCRdb re-called the RACE reads with MiXCR. The sample contains more than 95,000 distinct CDR3 sequences, over 10% of which appear only once. As to time point: patch test 1, 2 weeks after DPC sensitization. The treatment is: therapeutic diphenylcyclopropenone sensitization with weekly scalp DPC.

The V gene is TRBV7-9, the J gene TRBJ2-1; tentatively, D is TRBD2 (5 bases). The source was whole blood, collected in connection with sensitization to the hapten diphenylcyclopropenone (DPC). This receptor was taken from a woman in her 50s with alopecia areata. Some clones in this sample may be carry-over from other donors' samples. The CDR3 loop reads CASSPLRGNEQFF. The CDR3 DNA is TGTGCCAGCAGCCCTCTCCGAGGGAATGAGCAGTTCTTC.